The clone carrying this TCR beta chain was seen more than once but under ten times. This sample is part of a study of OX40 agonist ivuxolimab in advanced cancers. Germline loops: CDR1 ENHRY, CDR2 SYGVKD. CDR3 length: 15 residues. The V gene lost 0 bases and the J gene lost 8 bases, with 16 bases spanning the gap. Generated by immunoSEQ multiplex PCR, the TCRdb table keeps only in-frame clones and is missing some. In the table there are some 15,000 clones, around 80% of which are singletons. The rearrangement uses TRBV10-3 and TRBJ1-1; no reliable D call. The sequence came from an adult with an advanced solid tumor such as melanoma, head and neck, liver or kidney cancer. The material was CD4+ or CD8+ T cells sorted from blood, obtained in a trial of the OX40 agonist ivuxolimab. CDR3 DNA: TGTGCCATCAGTGAGTCAAAGGGAAGAAGGCTCGAAGCTTTCTTT. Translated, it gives CAISESKGRRLEAFF.